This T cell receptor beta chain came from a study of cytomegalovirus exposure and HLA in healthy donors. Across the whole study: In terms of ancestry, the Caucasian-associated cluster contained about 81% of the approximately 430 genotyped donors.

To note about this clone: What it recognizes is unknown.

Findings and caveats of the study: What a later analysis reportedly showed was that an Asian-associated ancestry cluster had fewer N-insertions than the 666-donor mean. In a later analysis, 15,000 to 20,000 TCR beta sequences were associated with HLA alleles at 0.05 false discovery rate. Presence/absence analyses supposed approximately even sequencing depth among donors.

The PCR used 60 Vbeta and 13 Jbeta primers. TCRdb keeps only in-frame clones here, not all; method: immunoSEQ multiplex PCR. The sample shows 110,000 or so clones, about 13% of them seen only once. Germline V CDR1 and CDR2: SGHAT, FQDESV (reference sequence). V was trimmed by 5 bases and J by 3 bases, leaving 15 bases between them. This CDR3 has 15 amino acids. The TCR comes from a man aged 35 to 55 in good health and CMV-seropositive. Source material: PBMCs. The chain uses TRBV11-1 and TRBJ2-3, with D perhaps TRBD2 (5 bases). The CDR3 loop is CASSQDSFGTDTQYF. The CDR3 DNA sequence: TGTGCCAGCAGCCAGGACTCCTTTGGGACAGATACGCAGTATTTT.